This TCR beta chain was observed in a study of radiotherapy plus CTLA-4 blockade in lung cancer. Study-wide background: Overall, 15% to 20% of patients showed an objective response, while about 29% attained disease control.

The germline V gene has CDR1 MDHEN and CDR2 SYDVKM. This CDR3 spans 13 amino acids. V was cut by 7 bases and J by 4 bases, with 14 bases left in between. Regarding the study as a whole: After treatment with radiotherapy plus ipilimumab, TCR clones that came from the tumor expanded in blood.

The method was immunoSEQ multiplex PCR; TCRdb's version includes in-frame clones alone and lacks a portion of them. The sample comprises roughly 100,000 clones, 85% of which are singletons, and about 2.2% rests with the top ten. A remark on this clone: Its specificity is unknown.

Patients with chemo-refractory metastatic non-small-cell lung cancer received focal radiation plus CTLA-4 blockade with ipilimumab. The sequences come from peripheral blood, collected from a patient treated with radiotherapy plus ipilimumab. This receptor was obtained from a human donor with non-small cell lung cancer that progressed on radiotherapy plus ipilimumab. Some clones in this sample may be carry-over from other donors' samples. The gene calls are TRBV28 and TRBJ2-7, with D perhaps given as TRBD1 or TRBD2 (5 bases each). The CDR3 loop reads CASTSRGAYEQYF. CDR3 DNA sequence: TGTGCCAGCACCTCCAGAGGGGCTTACGAGCAGTACTTC.